The T cell receptor beta chain described here comes from a study of human T cells and chemical hapten exposure. Sample time point: patch test 2, 6 weeks after DPC sensitization. Treatment noted: therapeutic diphenylcyclopropenone sensitization with weekly scalp DPC. TCRdb re-derived calls from the RACE reads in MiXCR, one entry per CDR3 protein. The top ten hold approximately 1.9% of the sample, which has some 96,000 distinct CDR3 sequences, roughly a tenth seen once. The germline V gene has CDR1 DFQATT and CDR2 SNEGSKA (reference sequence). The CDR3 runs 13 residues. Trimming took off 6 bases at V and 6 bases at J, with 17 bases between the two ends.

The sequence derives from a woman aged 35 to 49 with alopecia areata. Some clones in this sample may be carry-over from other donors' samples. The V gene is TRBV20-1, the J gene TRBJ1-1, with TRBD1 as a possible D gene (5 bases). This sample comprised whole blood, obtained in connection with sensitization to the hapten diphenylcyclopropenone (DPC). Here the CDR3 reads CSAPGTQHSEAFF. CDR3 DNA: TGCAGTGCCCCTGGGACCCAACACTCTGAAGCTTTCTTT.